Reported below is one T cell receptor beta chain. This clone showed up just once. Its target antigen remains unknown. Base qualities are not provided; no much larger clone lies one nucleotide away. The CDR3 regions of human TCRbeta chains were subjected to immunosequencing. The study's processing was this. TCRs in the repertoires were matched against a reference library of SARS-CoV-2-specific TCRs that had been generated with the MIRA antigen-specificity platform. Breadth meant the fraction of unique TCRs that were SARS-CoV-2-associated, whereas depth meant the fraction of total T cells that were SARS-CoV-2-associated. Using the MIRA data, each spike-specific TCR was mapped to the spike region that the TCR reacts to and placed in a CD4 or CD8 class. Log10-transformed breadth and depth values were compared by one-way ANOVA with Sidak's multiple comparisons tests. TCRdb provides this immuneACCESS table in a form limited to in-frame rearrangements. Some clones are lacking; in checked studies, under half of them reflect an unresolved V gene, and why the rest are absent is not known. V, J and clone size derive from that table, while D and trimming were established from the DNA sequence. Across this sample there are about 140,000 clones, with over 75% seen only once. The ten largest clones represent 4.7% of the sample.

This entry belongs to a study of T cell responses to AZD1222 COVID-19 vaccine listed by TCRdb under 2021. As for the study more broadly: Because spike-specific TCR depth and breadth did not differ between the two schedules, AZD1222 recipients who got a second dose at roughly 4 weeks were pooled with those who got a second dose at roughly 12 weeks. A total of roughly 240 trial participants underwent TCR sequencing, of whom roughly 210 received two doses of AZD1222 and about 26 received two doses of the MenACWY control vaccine. Trial participants were enrolled into age subgroups of 18-55, 56-69 and 70-plus years, which contained approximately 150, 28 and 58 TCR-sequenced participants, respectively.

The time point label for this specimen denotes: baseline before first vaccination. Samples from vaccinated people were obtained from the UK trials COV001 and COV002, which included a single-blind randomized controlled phase 2/3 trial of AZD1222 (ChAdOx1 nCoV-19) in healthy adults. For TCRbeta chain sequencing, PBMC samples were collected from trial participants at day 0 and at day 28 after the second dose. V is cut back by 6 bases and J by 2 bases, with 5 bases in the junction unmatched. The CDR3 starts with the cysteine, ends with the phenylalanine, and has 15 residues. Solely the CDR3 DNA is kept, with 45 bases framed from the first base. As encoded in the germline V gene, CDR1 is SNHLY while CDR2 is FYNNEI. The paper's findings and limits, for the study overall: Because no day 14 peak-response samples were available, repertoires were characterized only after the peak T cell response. CD4 TCRs associated with the vaccine covered the entire spike protein, and the dominant responses were in regions 160-218 and 743-854. In the small 56-69-year group, the increase in depth fell short of significance, most likely because of low power. Most participants were white British and females outnumbered males, and the authors suggested that clonal diversity may have been underestimated. Conclusions about previously exposed vaccinees are limited because only six or seven AZD1222 recipients were SARS-CoV-2 seropositive at baseline. Reportedly, almost half of the unique spike-specific TCRs recognized epitopes lying outside the regions that are mutated in the B.1.351 and B.1.1.7 variants. Spike-specific TCR breadth and depth rose significantly after two AZD1222 doses compared with day 0 and with MenACWY recipients.

The V gene is TRBV2 and the J gene is TRBJ2-3, with 10 junctional bases fitting TRBD2. The receptor was isolated from an adult in good health. Here the sequenced sample was peripheral blood, taken on day 0 of AZD1222 vaccination. This receptor has the CDR3 CASSRTSGITDTQYF. The DNA reads TGTGCCAGCAGCCGGACTAGCGGAATCACAGATACGCAGTATTTT.